Described below is a single T cell receptor (beta chain) sequence and its context. This specimen comes from a study of OX40 agonist ivuxolimab in advanced cancers. Across the study: Patients were dosed with the agonistic anti-OX40 (CD134) antibody ivuxolimab. Each patient was given ivuxolimab into a vein every 2 weeks, at 0.01 to 10 mg/kg.

Some clones are missing from TCRdb's copy, which holds only in-frame ones; the method was immunoSEQ multiplex PCR. The sample consists of about 46,000 clones, 88% of them appearing once. The V gene's germline CDR1 is SNHLY and CDR2 FYNNEI. The junction had 10 bases not matched to a gene; V was cut back by 9 bases and J by 6 bases. There are 16 residues in the CDR3. This sequence was found in an adult with an advanced solid tumor such as melanoma, head and neck, liver or kidney cancer. Sequencing was performed on CD4+ or CD8+ T cells sorted from blood, taken in a trial of the OX40 agonist ivuxolimab. The chain employs TRBV2 and TRBJ2-1; TRBD2 agrees at 14 bases. The chain's CDR3 is CASLYPTSGRANEQFF. The CDR3 region has the DNA TGTGCCAGTCTTTATCCGACTAGCGGGAGGGCCAATGAGCAGTTCTTC.